This entry lists 28 T cell receptor beta chains sequenced from one sample in a study of human T cells and chemical hapten exposure (dated by TCRdb to the early 2020s). What the time point label conveys for this sample: pre-sensitization, week 0. The intended sense of this specimen's treatment or condition label: therapeutic diphenylcyclopropenone sensitization with weekly scalp DPC. Libraries were constructed by RACE. The data were produced on a NextSeq 500. TCRdb trimmed public reads at Q25 via fastp, called clones via MiXCR and kept in-frame beta chains. When rows share a CDR3 protein, they turn into one entry using the most common DNA and genes. This sample has about 380,000 distinct CDR3 sequences in its table, and less than 6.5% of those were observed once. 2.6% of the sample is in the top ten clones. Sequenced here: whole blood, sampled in connection with sensitization to the hapten diphenylcyclopropenone (DPC). All receptors derive from a woman in her fifties or sixties with alopecia areata. Some clones in this sample may be carry-over from other donors' samples.

The chain recombines TRBV12-3 or TRBV12-4 with TRBJ2-3, with D maybe TRBD1 (5 bases). The length of the CDR3 is 15 residues. Trimming pared 5 bases from V and 0 bases from J, leaving 12 bases between. CDR3 in amino acids: CASSPQTVSTDTQYF. CDR3 nucleotide sequence: TGTGCCAGCAGTCCTCAGACAGTGAGCACAGATACGCAGTATTTT.

This clonotype came up once. Being one base from a much bigger clone, this may be a read error. The gene calls are TRBV9 and TRBJ1-1; 7 positions match TRBD1. This CDR3 has 16 residues. CDR1 is SGDLS, CDR2 YYNGEE, per germline. Unmatched junction bases numbered 6, after V lost 0 bases and J lost 1 base. The CDR3 loop reads CASSVEWTGANTEAFF. CDR3 in DNA: TGTGCCAGCAGCGTAGAGTGGACAGGTGCGAACACTGAAGCTTTCTTT.

V usage is TRBV9 and J usage is TRBJ2-5, with D perhaps TRBD1 (7 bases). Germline CDR1 and CDR2: SGDLS and YYNGEE. With 3 bases removed from V and 5 bases from J, the gap between germline ends came to 17 bases. The CDR3 loop spans 15 amino acids. The CDR3 here is CASSARSAGGETQYF. The CDR3 bases are TGTGCCAGCAGCGCTAGGAGCGCAGGGGGGGAGACCCAGTACTTC.

V usage is TRBV18 and J usage is TRBJ2-7, with 10 positions matching TRBD1. The germline V gene has CDR1 KGHSH and CDR2 LQKENI. The CDR3 totals 15 residues. V dropped 3 bases and J dropped 3; count of bases not matched to a gene: 5. The CDR3 DNA is TGTGCCAGCTCACCCCCCGGGACAGGGGTCTACGAGCAGTACTTC. This gives the protein CASSPPGTGVYEQYF.

This clonotype was found many times. The chain is built from TRBV29-1 and TRBJ2-1; maybe TRBD2 (6 bases). This CDR3 spans 14 amino acids. The ends were cut back, 3 bases at V and 0 bases at J, with 9 bases in the middle. Germline loops: CDR1 SQVTM, CDR2 ANQGSEA. This CDR3 is CSVDAGSSYNEQFF. DNA of the CDR3: TGCAGCGTTGATGCCGGGAGCTCCTACAATGAGCAGTTCTTC.

In this sample, this clonotype turned up many times. The rearrangement uses TRBV6-6 and TRBJ2-7, with unresolved D. In germline, CDR1 is MNHNY, CDR2 SVGAGI (reference sequence). Trimming removed 2 bases at V and 2 bases at J, with 10 bases between. The CDR3 contains 14 residues. The CDR3 region has the DNA TGTGCCAGCAGTTACCCCGGAAGTACCTACGAGCAGTACTTC. This sequence encodes CASSYPGSTYEQYF.

The V gene is TRBV11-2, the J gene TRBJ2-7; 8 nucleotides line up with TRBD2. With 5 bases clipped from V and 2 bases from J, the junction kept 11 bases outside the gene matches. The CDR3 is made up of 16 amino acids. In germline, CDR1 is SGHAT, CDR2 FQNNGV. As DNA, the CDR3 is TGTGCCAGCAGCGATATTAGCGGGAAGACCACCTACGAGCAGTACTTC. This codes for CASSDISGKTTYEQYF.

In this sample, this clonotype turned up a few times. The chain recombines TRBV7-6 with TRBJ2-2; 11 positions match TRBD2. Germline CDR1 and CDR2: SGHVS and FNYEAQ. The CDR3 is made up of 18 amino acids. After removal of 5 bases from V and 2 bases from J, the junction contained 10 bases not matched to a gene. This CDR3 reads CASSRRTSGGRNTGELFF. CDR3 DNA sequence: TGTGCCAGCAGCAGACGTACTAGCGGGGGCCGTAACACCGGGGAGCTGTTTTTT.

There are many counts of this clonotype. The chain uses TRBV10-3 and TRBJ1-5; 9 bases map to TRBD1. Per germline, CDR1 ENHRY and CDR2 SYGVKD. The CDR3 is made up of 16 amino acids. V shed 3 bases and J 0 bases; nucleotides not matched to a gene: 3. The CDR3 protein is CAISEEQGASNQPQHF. The CDR3 DNA reads TGTGCCATCAGTGAAGAACAGGGGGCTAGCAATCAGCCCCAGCATTTT.

The V and J genes are TRBV5-1 and TRBJ1-2; the match to TRBD1 covers 9 bases. This CDR3 has 15 amino acids. The germline CDR1 and CDR2 sequences are SGHRS and YFSETQ. The V and J ends lost 4 bases and 4 bases, in that order; junction bases with no gene match: 8. As DNA, the CDR3 is TGCGCCAGCAGCACAGGGGGCGGAGGAAGCTATGGCTACACCTTC. Protein sequence: CASSTGGGGSYGYTF.

This clonotype was counted many times. A junction end diverges from the germline sequence, so it may reflect a read error. The V and J genes are TRBV7-2 and TRBJ2-7; either TRBD1 or TRBD2 may fit D (5 bases each). Germline CDR1 and CDR2: SGHTA and FQGNSA. The CDR3 covers 15 residues. CDR3 residues: CASSLGSGTLYEQYF. The CDR3 DNA reads TGTGCCAGCAGTTTAGGTTCAGGGACCCTCTACGAGCAGTACTTC. The full variable domain, rest sourced from reference TRBV7-2 and TRBJ2-7, is GAGVSQSPSNKVTEKGKDVELRCDPISGHTALYWYRQSLGQGLEFLIYFQGNSAPDKSGLPSDRFSAERTGGSVSTLTIQRTQQEDSAVYLCASSLGSGTLYEQYFGPGTRLTVT.

This clonotype has ten or more counts. The rearrangement joins TRBV6-5 to TRBJ2-7; the D gene is possibly TRBD1 (7 bases). The V and J ends lost 0 bases and 3 bases respectively, with 12 bases between them. This CDR3 is 15 amino acids long. The germline CDR1 and CDR2 sequences are MNHEY and SVGAGI. CDR3 DNA: TGTGCCAGCAGTTACTCGCGGCAGGGGGGCTACGAGCAGTACTTC. This codes for CASSYSRQGGYEQYF.

This clonotype was detected many times. The chain has TRBV6-2 or TRBV6-3 and TRBJ2-2, with 7 bases matching TRBD2. In germline, CDR1 is MNHEY, CDR2 SVGEGT. The trim removed 3 bases at V and 0 bases at J, leaving 4 bases unmatched. This CDR3 comprises 16 residues. CDR3 in amino acids: CASSYSREANTGELFF. The CDR3 bases are TGTGCCAGCAGTTATTCCCGGGAGGCGAACACCGGGGAGCTGTTTTTT.

This clonotype was picked up a small number of times. V usage is TRBV6-2 or TRBV6-3 and J usage is TRBJ2-1; 10 bases line up with TRBD2. V shed 7 bases, J shed 5 bases, and the junction held 11 bases outside the gene matches. CDR1 and CDR2 from the germline V gene are MNHEY and SVGEGT. The CDR3 covers 16 residues. CDR3 sequence (DNA): TGTGCCAGCACCACGGAAGCGGGAGGGCGGGACAATGAGCAGTTCTTC. It encodes CASTTEAGGRDNEQFF.

This clonotype was counted many times. This rearrangement joins TRBV12-3 or TRBV12-4 to TRBJ2-2; 7 bases match TRBD1. The CDR3 has 13 residues. With V trimmed by 8 bases and J by 5 bases, 5 bases remained unmatched. This chain's CDR3 is CASQGVGTGELFF. DNA of the CDR3: TGTGCCAGCCAGGGGGTAGGAACCGGGGAGCTGTTTTTT.

This clonotype appeared a few times. This rearrangement joins TRBV29-1 to TRBJ1-3, with a possible D match to TRBD1 (5 bases). Germline V CDR1 and CDR2: SQVTM, ANQGSEA. Trimming removed 7 bases from V and 4 bases from J, with 20 bases in between. CDR3 length equals 15 residues. The CDR3 protein is CSARTNQGLGNTIYF. The CDR3 DNA is TGCAGCGCGAGGACGAATCAGGGTCTCGGAAACACCATATATTTT.

J is TRBJ1-6 and V is TRBV7-2; 8 positions match TRBD1. The germline V gene has CDR1 SGHTA and CDR2 FQGNSA. The trim removed 5 bases at V and 10 bases at J, leaving 7 bases unmatched. This CDR3 is 14 amino acids long. The CDR3 region has the DNA TGTGCCAGCAGCCATTCAGGGGGCGCGTCACCCCTCCACTTT. It encodes CASSHSGGASPLHF.

At least ten counts were recorded for this clonotype. The chain joins TRBV2 to TRBJ1-5; the D is unclear. Germline V gene sequence: CDR1 SNHLY, CDR2 FYNNEI. The CDR3 is 15 amino acids. Between the trimmed V and J ends, which lost 6 bases and 0 bases, there was a span of 12 bases. The CDR3 loop reads CASSSTPDSNQPQHF. As DNA, the CDR3 is TGTGCCAGCAGCTCAACACCGGATAGCAATCAGCCCCAGCATTTT.

This clonotype has at least ten counts. V is TRBV6-2 or TRBV6-3 and J is TRBJ2-1; D remains ambiguous. Germline CDR1 and CDR2: MNHEY and SVGEGT. V dropped 6 bases and J dropped 8 bases, with 23 bases sitting between them. The CDR3 sequence is 16 residues long. The CDR3 nucleotides read TGTGCCAGCAGCCAGTGGCTAGTCCCTCCCCTACATGAGCAGTTCTTC. Translation gives CASSQWLVPPLHEQFF.

This clonotype was recorded at least ten times. V gene TRBV29-1 combines with J gene TRBJ1-5; 7 nucleotides agree with TRBD1. With V trimmed by 4 bases and J by 2 bases, 8 bases remained unmatched. CDR3 length equals 15 residues. In germline, CDR1 is SQVTM, CDR2 ANQGSEA. The CDR3 DNA reads as TGCAGCGTTGTCATAGGGACAGCGGGCAATCAGCCCCAGCATTTT. It codes for CSVVIGTAGNQPQHF.

This clonotype was seen ten or more times. The chain combines TRBV28 with TRBJ2-3, with 8 positions matching TRBD1. This CDR3 is built from 14 residues. Germline values: CDR1 MDHEN, CDR2 SYDVKM. V dropped 5 bases and J dropped 2; count of bases not matched to a gene: 3. CDR3 sequence reads: CASSPQGATDTQYF. DNA of the CDR3: TGTGCCAGCAGTCCTCAGGGGGCCACAGATACGCAGTATTTT.

This clonotype has a handful of counts. This chain uses TRBV25-1 with TRBJ1-3; TRBD1 might be the D (5 bases). From germline, CDR1 is MGHDK and CDR2 SYGVNS. This CDR3 spans 16 amino acids. V lost 4 bases, J lost 0 bases, and 13 bases lay in between. The CDR3 spells CASSGGRSSSGNTIYF. In DNA, the CDR3 is TGTGCCAGCAGTGGGGGACGATCAAGCTCTGGAAACACCATATATTTT.

This clonotype was found many times. J is TRBJ2-7 and V is TRBV12-3 or TRBV12-4; D unresolved. The CDR3 spans 13 residues. V dropped 2 bases and J dropped 3 bases, with 8 bases sitting between them. The DNA of the CDR3 is TGTGCCAGCAGTTTACGGCACCTCTACGAGCAGTACTTC. Translating gives CASSLRHLYEQYF.

The V call is TRBV4-1, the J call TRBJ2-3; the D gene could be TRBD1 or TRBD2 (5 bases each). V lost 1 base and J lost 3, with 8 bases in between. From germline, CDR1 is MGHRA and CDR2 YSYEKL. The CDR3 sequence is 14 residues long. The CDR3 loop reads CASSQGDLTDTQYF. DNA of the CDR3: TGCGCCAGCAGCCAAGGGGACCTGACAGATACGCAGTATTTT.

Ten or more counts support this clonotype. The rearrangement uses TRBV5-1 and TRBJ2-3; the match to TRBD1 covers 10 bases. Trimming removed 4 bases from V and 1 base from J; junction bases left unmatched: 12. Germline V gene data show CDR1 as SGHRS and CDR2 as YFSETQ. CDR3 length: 18 residues. This CDR3 is CASSISSGTGVRTDTQYF. As DNA, the CDR3 is TGCGCCAGCAGCATAAGTAGCGGGACAGGGGTGCGCACAGATACGCAGTATTTT.

This clonotype was found many times. The chain links TRBV28 to TRBJ1-1; D remains unclear. Between the trimmed V and J ends, which lost 7 bases and 7 bases, there was a span of 13 bases. Germline CDR1 reads MDHEN; CDR2 reads SYDVKM. The CDR3 sequence is 12 residues long. The CDR3 loop reads CASTPTIGEAFF. Written as DNA, the CDR3 is TGTGCCAGCACCCCCACTATTGGTGAAGCTTTCTTT.

The sample holds a few counts of this clonotype. The chain uses TRBV12-3 or TRBV12-4 and TRBJ1-2; TRBD1 is a possible D gene (6 bases). The CDR3 covers 15 residues. V was cut by 1 base and J by 4 bases, with 13 bases left in between. The CDR3 region is CASSLVGAGGYGYTF. The CDR3 nucleotides are TGTGCCAGCAGTTTAGTGGGGGCCGGGGGCTATGGCTACACCTTC.

This clonotype was picked up a small number of times. The rearrangement uses TRBV7-6 and TRBJ1-2; perhaps TRBD1 as D (5 bases). The CDR3 covers 13 residues. The V gene lost 8 bases and the J gene lost 6 bases, with 16 bases spanning the gap. The V gene's germline CDR1 is SGHVS and CDR2 FNYEAQ. In nucleotides, the CDR3 is TGTGCCAGCGCACAGGTTGAGGGCCATGGCTACACCTTC. Translating it yields CASAQVEGHGYTF.